This TCR beta chain is from a study of blood T cell repertoires in COVID-19. A word on this clone: The junction shows a germline mismatch at one end, possibly a read error.

Profiled with immunoSEQ multiplex PCR; TCRdb holds only in-frame clones, not every one. This sample yields almost 35,000 clones, of which 80% to 90% are seen a single time; 11% to 15% belongs to the top ten. Germline CDR1 reads KGHSH; CDR2 reads LQKENI. The CDR3 sequence is 13 residues long. Material: peripheral blood. This chain joins TRBV18 and TRBJ2-7; a possible D gene is TRBD1 (5 bases). The source is a man aged 55 to 70 with active COVID-19. The CDR3 sequence: CASSPPVSGQLNF. Written as DNA, the CDR3 is TGTGCCAGCTCACCACCGGTATCAGGGCAACTGAACTTC.